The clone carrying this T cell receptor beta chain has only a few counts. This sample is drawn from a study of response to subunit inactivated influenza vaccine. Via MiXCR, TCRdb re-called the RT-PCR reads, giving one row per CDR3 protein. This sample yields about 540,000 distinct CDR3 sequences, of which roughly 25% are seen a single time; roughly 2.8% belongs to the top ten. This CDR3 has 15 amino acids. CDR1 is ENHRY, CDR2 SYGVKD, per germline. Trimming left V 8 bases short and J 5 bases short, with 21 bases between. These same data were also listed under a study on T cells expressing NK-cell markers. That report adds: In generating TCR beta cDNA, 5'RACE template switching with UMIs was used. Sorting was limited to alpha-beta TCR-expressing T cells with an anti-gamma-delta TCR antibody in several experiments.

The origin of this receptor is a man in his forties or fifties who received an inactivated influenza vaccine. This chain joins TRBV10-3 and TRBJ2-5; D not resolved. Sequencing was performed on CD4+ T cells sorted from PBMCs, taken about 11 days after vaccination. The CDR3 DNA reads TGTGCCATCGGTGCGGTGCAGGACCAAAGGGAGACCCAGTACTTC. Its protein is CAIGAVQDQRETQYF.